These 12 T cell receptor beta chains came from one sample sequenced in a study of blood T cell repertoires in COVID-19. Assay used: immunoSEQ multiplex PCR; TCRdb lists only in-frame clones, some missing. The table lists fewer than 85,000 clones, about four fifths of them singletons. Material: peripheral blood. These TCRs come from a human donor in a cohort sampled during active COVID-19.

A few counts support this clone. J is TRBJ2-3 and V is TRBV19; possible D gene TRBD1, 6 bases. Trimming took off 5 bases at V and 4 bases at J, with 13 bases between the two ends. Germline values: CDR1 LNHDA, CDR2 SQIVND (reference sequence). The CDR3 covers 14 residues. The CDR3 spells CASSAQGKADTQYF. The CDR3 DNA sequence: TGTGCCAGTAGTGCTCAGGGGAAGGCAGATACGCAGTATTTT.

This clone was counted between two and nine times. The genes are TRBV13 and TRBJ2-7; 7 positions agree with TRBD2. Per the germline V gene, CDR1 is PRHDT and CDR2 is FYEKMQ (reference sequence). The CDR3 consists of 13 residues. V lost 5 bases, J lost 7 bases, and 8 bases stayed unmatched. For the CDR3, the DNA is TGTGCCAGCAGCCCGCGGGAGCTGGGAGAGCAGTACTTC. This translates into CASSPRELGEQYF.

The J gene is TRBJ1-4, the V gene TRBV5-6, with TRBD1 as a possible D gene (5 bases). CDR1 is SGHDT and CDR2 is YYEEEE in the germline V gene. With 4 bases removed from V and 0 bases from J, the gap between germline ends came to 13 bases. CDR3 length: 16 residues. CDR3 in DNA: TGTGCCAGCAGCCGGTTGGGGGGTGCAACTAATGAAAAACTGTTTTTT. This translates into CASSRLGGATNEKLFF. Full variable domain (outside the CDR3, taken from reference TRBV5-6 and TRBJ1-4): DAGVTQSPTHLIKTRGQQVTLRCSPKSGHDTVSWYQQALGQGPQFIFQYYEEEERQRGNFPDRFSGHQFPNYSSELNVNALLLGDSALYLCASSRLGGATNEKLFFGSGTQLSVL.

The chain carries TRBV6-6 and TRBJ2-3; 8 bases align to TRBD2. Trimming cost V 7 bases and J 5 bases; bases outside gene matches: 11. The germline CDR1 and CDR2 sequences are MNHNY and SVGAGI (reference sequence). The CDR3 is 15 amino acids. CDR3 sequence: CASTLTGGRLDTQYF. The CDR3 nucleotides read TGTGCCAGCACGCTAACGGGGGGGCGGTTAGATACGCAGTATTTT.

The V call is TRBV4-1, the J call TRBJ2-7; possibly TRBD1 for D (6 bases). This CDR3 has 15 residues. Germline V gene sequence: CDR1 MGHRA, CDR2 YSYEKL. The V and J ends lost 4 bases and 2 bases respectively, with 15 bases between them. CDR3 nucleotide sequence: TGCGCCAGCAGCCGGCTAGGCAGGGGAACCTACGAGCAGTACTTC. Its protein product is CASSRLGRGTYEQYF.

The CDR3 DNA reads as TGTGCCAGCAGCCACGGGGGTACCTCCTACAATGAGCAGTTCTTC. It yields the protein CASSHGGTSYNEQFF. The J gene is TRBJ2-1, the V gene TRBV11-2, with D possibly TRBD2 on 6 matching bases. The CDR3 covers 15 residues. V lost 5 bases and J 0 bases, leaving 11 bases between the germline ends. CDR1 SGHAT and CDR2 FQNNGV come from the germline V gene.

The gene calls are TRBV10-3 and TRBJ2-3; D is undetermined. The CDR3 runs to 12 residues. Trimming removed 8 bases from V and 2 bases from J, with 8 bases in between. The germline V gene encodes CDR1 ENHRY and CDR2 SYGVKD. The CDR3 reads CAIAQDTDTQYF. DNA of the CDR3: TGTGCCATCGCCCAGGACACAGATACGCAGTATTTT.

The chain employs TRBV7-2 and TRBJ1-6; D uncertain. The CDR3 is 14 amino acids. Germline CDR1 is SGHTA and CDR2 is FQGNSA. V lost 0 bases and J lost 11, with 11 bases in between. In DNA, the CDR3 is TGTGCCAGCAGCTTAGCGGAGAGGGCCCCACCCCTCCACTTT. Translating gives CASSLAERAPPLHF.

This chain connects TRBV27 to TRBJ2-7, with D unresolved. The germline V and J ends were trimmed by 3 bases and 5 bases, with 26 bases remaining between them. The germline V gene encodes CDR1 MNHEY and CDR2 SMNVEV (reference sequence). The CDR3 is 18 residues long. CDR3 nucleotides: TGTGCCAGCAGTTTTCTCAGGTCGACCACCGTTCTTGCCCACGAGCAGTACTTC. Translating it yields CASSFLRSTTVLAHEQYF.

This CDR3 is CASSPRPGGNQPQHF. The DNA for the CDR3 is TGTGCCAGCAGCCCCCGTCCCGGGGGCAATCAGCCCCAGCATTTT. The chain has TRBV5-4 and TRBJ1-5; no reliable D call. The CDR3 spans 15 residues. The germline V and J ends were trimmed by 4 bases and 2 bases, with 13 bases remaining between them. Germline V gene sequence: CDR1 SGHNT, CDR2 YYREEE (reference sequence).

The chain carries TRBV13 and TRBJ1-2; TRBD1 aligns across 8 bases. V dropped 5 bases and J dropped 8; count of bases not matched to a gene: 4. The CDR3 extends over 12 amino acids. Germline V gene sequence: CDR1 PRHDT, CDR2 FYEKMQ (reference sequence). In DNA, the CDR3 is TGTGCCAGCAGCAGACAGGGGAAAGGCTACACCTTC. Translation gives CASSRQGKGYTF.

The V and J genes are TRBV6-6 and TRBJ1-5; no clear D. This CDR3 contains 14 residues. V gave up 5 bases and J gave up 11 bases, with 19 bases separating them. CDR1 is MNHNY, CDR2 SVGAGI, per germline (reference sequence). Here the CDR3 DNA reads TGTGCCAGCAGTCCCCCCAAGGGAGAAGGGTCCCAGCATTTT. This translates into CASSPPKGEGSQHF.